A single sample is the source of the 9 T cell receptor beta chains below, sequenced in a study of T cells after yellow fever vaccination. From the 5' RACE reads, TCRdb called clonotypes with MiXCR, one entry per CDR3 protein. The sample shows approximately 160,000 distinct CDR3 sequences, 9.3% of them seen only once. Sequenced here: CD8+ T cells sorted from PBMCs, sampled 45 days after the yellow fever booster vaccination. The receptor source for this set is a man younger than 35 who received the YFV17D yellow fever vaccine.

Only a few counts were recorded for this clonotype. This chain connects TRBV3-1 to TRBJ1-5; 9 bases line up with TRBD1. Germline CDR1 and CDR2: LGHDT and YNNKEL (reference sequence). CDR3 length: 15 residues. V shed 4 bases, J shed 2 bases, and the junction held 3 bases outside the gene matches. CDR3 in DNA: TGTGCCAGCAGCCTCCGGGACAGGGGCAATCAGCCCCAGCATTTT. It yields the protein CASSLRDRGNQPQHF.

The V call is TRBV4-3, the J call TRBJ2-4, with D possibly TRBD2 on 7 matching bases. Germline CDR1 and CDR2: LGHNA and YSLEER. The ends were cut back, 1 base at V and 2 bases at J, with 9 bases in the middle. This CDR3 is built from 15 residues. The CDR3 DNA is TGCGCCAGCAGCCAAGGGGGGGGCCCCAAAAACATTCAGTACTTC. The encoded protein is CASSQGGGPKNIQYF.

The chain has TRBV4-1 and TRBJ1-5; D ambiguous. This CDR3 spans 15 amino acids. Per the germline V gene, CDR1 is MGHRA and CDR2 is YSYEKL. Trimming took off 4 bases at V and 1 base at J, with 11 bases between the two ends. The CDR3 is CASSPYGPSNQPQHF. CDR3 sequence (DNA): TGCGCCAGCAGCCCCTATGGACCGAGCAATCAGCCCCAGCATTTT.

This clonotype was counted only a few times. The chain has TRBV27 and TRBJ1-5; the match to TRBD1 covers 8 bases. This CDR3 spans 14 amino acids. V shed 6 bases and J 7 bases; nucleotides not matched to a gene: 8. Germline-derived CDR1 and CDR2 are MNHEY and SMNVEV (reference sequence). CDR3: CASSQTGDGQPQHF. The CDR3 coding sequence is TGTGCCAGCAGCCAGACAGGGGACGGGCAGCCCCAGCATTTT.

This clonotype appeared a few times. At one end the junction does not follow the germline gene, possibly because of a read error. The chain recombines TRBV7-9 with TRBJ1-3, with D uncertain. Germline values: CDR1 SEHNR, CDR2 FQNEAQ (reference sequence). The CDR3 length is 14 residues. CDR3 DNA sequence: TGTGCCGGCAGCCACCAGAGAGAAGGAAACACCATATATTTT. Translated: CAGSHQREGNTIYF.

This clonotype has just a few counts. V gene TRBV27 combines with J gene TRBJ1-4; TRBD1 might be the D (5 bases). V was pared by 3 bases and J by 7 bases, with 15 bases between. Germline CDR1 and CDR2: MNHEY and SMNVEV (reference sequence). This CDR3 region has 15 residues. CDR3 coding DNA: TGTGCCAGCAGTTTTGGAGTCCTTGGGGGTGAAAAACTGTTTTTT. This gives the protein CASSFGVLGGEKLFF.

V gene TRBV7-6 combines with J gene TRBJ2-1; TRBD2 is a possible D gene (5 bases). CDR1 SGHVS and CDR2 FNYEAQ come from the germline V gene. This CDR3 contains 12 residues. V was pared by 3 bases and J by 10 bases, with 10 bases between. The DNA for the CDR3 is TGTGCCAGCAGCTTCCGGGGTTGGGAGCAGTTCTTC. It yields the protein CASSFRGWEQFF.

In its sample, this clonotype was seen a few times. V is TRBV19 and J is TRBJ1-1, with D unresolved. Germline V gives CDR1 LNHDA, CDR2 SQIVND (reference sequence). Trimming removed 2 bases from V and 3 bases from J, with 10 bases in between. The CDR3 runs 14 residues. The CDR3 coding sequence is TGTGCCAGTAGTATAAGTCCGGGTCACACTGAAGCTTTCTTT. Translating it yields CASSISPGHTEAFF.

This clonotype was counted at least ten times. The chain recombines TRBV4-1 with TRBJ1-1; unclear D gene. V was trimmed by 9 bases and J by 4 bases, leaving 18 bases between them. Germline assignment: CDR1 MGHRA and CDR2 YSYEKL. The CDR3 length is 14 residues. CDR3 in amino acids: CASRPDSPVTEAFF. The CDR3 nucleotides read TGCGCCAGTCGCCCGGACTCTCCGGTCACTGAAGCTTTCTTT.